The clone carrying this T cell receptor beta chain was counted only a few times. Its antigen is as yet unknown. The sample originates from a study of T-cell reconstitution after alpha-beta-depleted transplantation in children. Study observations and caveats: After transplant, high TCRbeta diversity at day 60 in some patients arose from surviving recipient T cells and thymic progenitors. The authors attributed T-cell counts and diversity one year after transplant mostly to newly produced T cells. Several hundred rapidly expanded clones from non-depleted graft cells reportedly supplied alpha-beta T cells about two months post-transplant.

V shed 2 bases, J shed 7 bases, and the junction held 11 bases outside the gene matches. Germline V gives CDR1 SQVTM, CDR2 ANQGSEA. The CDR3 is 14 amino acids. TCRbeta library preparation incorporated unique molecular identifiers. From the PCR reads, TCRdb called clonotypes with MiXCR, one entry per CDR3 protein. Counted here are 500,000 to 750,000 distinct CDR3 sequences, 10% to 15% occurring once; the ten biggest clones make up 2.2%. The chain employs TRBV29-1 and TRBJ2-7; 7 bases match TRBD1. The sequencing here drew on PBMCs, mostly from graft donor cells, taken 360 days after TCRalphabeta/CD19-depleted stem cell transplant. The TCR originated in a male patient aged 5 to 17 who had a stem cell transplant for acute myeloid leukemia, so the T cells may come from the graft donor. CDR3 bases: TGCAGCGTTGAATCTGGGCAGGGGGTAGGGGAGCAGTACTTC. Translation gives CSVESGQGVGEQYF.